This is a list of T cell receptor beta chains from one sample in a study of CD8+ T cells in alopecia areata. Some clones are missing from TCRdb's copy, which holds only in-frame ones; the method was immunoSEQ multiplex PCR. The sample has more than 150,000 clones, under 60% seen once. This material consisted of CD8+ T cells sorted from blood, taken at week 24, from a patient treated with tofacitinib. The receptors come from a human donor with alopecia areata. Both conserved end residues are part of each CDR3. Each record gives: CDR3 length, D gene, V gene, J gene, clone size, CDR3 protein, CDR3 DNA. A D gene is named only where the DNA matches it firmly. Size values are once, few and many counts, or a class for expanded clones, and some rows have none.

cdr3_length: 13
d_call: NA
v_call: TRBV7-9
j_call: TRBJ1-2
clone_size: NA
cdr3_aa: CASSLRQGDGYTF
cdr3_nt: TGTGCCAGCAGCTTGCGGCAGGGTGATGGCTACACCTTC

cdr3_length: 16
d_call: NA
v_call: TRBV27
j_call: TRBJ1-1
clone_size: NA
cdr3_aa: CASSLDLARLNTEAFF
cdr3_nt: TGTGCCAGCAGTTTAGACCTTGCGCGGTTGAACACTGAAGCTTTCTTT

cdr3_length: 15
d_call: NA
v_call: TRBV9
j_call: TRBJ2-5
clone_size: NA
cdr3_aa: CASSVRDRDAETQYF
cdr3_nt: TGTGCCAGCAGCGTACGAGACCGGGACGCAGAGACCCAGTACTTC

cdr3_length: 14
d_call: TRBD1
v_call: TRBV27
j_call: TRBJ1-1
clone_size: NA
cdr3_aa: CASSRTGNQAEAFF
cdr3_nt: TGTGCCAGCAGTAGGACAGGGAATCAGGCTGAAGCTTTCTTT

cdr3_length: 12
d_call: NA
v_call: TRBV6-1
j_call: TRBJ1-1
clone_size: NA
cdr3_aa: CASSEGYTEAFF
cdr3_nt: TGTGCCAGCAGTGAAGGGTACACTGAAGCTTTCTTT

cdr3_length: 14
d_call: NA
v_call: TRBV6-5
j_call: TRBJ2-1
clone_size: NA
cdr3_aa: CASSYGRGYNEQFF
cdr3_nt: TGTGCCAGCAGTTACGGGCGGGGCTACAATGAGCAGTTCTTC

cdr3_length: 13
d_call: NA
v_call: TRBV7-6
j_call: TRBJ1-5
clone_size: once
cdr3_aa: CASSLSVFQPQHF
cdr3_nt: TGTGCCAGCAGCTTATCAGTCTTCCAGCCCCAGCATTTT

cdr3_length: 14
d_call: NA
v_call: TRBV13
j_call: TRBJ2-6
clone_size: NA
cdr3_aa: CASSPGAGANVLTF
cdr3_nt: TGTGCCAGCAGTCCAGGGGCTGGGGCCAACGTCCTGACTTTC

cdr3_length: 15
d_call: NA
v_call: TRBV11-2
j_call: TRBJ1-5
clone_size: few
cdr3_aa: CASSLGDLGNQPQHF
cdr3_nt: TGTGCCAGCAGCTTAGGGGATCTCGGTAATCAGCCCCAGCATTTT

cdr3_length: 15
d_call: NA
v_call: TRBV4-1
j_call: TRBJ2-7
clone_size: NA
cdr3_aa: CASSQVVDTTYEQYF
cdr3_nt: TGCGCCAGCAGCCAAGTAGTCGACACGACCTACGAGCAGTACTTC

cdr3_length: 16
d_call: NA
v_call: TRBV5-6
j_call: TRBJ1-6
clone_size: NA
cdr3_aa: CASSDGDPGPPQPLHF
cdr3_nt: TGTGCCAGCAGCGACGGGGACCCGGGACCGCCCCAACCCCTCCACTTT

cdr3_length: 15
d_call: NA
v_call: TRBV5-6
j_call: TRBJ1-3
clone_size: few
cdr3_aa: CASSLAAVSGNTIYF
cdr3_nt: TGTGCCAGCAGCTTGGCCGCGGTTTCTGGAAACACCATATATTTT

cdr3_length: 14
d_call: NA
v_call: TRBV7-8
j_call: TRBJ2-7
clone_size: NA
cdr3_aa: CASSPPTLAYEQYF
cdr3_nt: TGTGCCAGCAGCCCCCCGACGTTGGCCTACGAGCAGTACTTC

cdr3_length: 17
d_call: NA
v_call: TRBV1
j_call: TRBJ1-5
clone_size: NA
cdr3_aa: CTSSRLWGTGGNQPQHF
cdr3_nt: TGCACCAGCAGCCGGCTCTGGGGGACAGGGGGCAATCAGCCCCAGCATTTT

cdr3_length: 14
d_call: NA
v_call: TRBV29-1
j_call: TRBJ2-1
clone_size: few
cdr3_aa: CSVDTGTQYNEQFF
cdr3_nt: TGCAGCGTAGATACAGGTACTCAGTACAATGAGCAGTTCTTC

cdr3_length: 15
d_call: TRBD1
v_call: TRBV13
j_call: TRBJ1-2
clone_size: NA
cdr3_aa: CASSLGGTANYGYTF
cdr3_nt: TGTGCCAGCAGCTTAGGCGGGACAGCTAACTATGGCTACACCTTC

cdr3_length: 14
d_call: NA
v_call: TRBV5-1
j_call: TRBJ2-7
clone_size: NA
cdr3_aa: CASSHGQSDYEQYF
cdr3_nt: TGCGCCAGCAGCCATGGACAGTCCGATTACGAGCAGTACTTC

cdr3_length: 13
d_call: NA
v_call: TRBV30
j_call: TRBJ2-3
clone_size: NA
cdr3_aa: CAWTPLGTDTQYF
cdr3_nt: TGTGCCTGGACCCCCTTAGGCACAGATACGCAGTATTTT